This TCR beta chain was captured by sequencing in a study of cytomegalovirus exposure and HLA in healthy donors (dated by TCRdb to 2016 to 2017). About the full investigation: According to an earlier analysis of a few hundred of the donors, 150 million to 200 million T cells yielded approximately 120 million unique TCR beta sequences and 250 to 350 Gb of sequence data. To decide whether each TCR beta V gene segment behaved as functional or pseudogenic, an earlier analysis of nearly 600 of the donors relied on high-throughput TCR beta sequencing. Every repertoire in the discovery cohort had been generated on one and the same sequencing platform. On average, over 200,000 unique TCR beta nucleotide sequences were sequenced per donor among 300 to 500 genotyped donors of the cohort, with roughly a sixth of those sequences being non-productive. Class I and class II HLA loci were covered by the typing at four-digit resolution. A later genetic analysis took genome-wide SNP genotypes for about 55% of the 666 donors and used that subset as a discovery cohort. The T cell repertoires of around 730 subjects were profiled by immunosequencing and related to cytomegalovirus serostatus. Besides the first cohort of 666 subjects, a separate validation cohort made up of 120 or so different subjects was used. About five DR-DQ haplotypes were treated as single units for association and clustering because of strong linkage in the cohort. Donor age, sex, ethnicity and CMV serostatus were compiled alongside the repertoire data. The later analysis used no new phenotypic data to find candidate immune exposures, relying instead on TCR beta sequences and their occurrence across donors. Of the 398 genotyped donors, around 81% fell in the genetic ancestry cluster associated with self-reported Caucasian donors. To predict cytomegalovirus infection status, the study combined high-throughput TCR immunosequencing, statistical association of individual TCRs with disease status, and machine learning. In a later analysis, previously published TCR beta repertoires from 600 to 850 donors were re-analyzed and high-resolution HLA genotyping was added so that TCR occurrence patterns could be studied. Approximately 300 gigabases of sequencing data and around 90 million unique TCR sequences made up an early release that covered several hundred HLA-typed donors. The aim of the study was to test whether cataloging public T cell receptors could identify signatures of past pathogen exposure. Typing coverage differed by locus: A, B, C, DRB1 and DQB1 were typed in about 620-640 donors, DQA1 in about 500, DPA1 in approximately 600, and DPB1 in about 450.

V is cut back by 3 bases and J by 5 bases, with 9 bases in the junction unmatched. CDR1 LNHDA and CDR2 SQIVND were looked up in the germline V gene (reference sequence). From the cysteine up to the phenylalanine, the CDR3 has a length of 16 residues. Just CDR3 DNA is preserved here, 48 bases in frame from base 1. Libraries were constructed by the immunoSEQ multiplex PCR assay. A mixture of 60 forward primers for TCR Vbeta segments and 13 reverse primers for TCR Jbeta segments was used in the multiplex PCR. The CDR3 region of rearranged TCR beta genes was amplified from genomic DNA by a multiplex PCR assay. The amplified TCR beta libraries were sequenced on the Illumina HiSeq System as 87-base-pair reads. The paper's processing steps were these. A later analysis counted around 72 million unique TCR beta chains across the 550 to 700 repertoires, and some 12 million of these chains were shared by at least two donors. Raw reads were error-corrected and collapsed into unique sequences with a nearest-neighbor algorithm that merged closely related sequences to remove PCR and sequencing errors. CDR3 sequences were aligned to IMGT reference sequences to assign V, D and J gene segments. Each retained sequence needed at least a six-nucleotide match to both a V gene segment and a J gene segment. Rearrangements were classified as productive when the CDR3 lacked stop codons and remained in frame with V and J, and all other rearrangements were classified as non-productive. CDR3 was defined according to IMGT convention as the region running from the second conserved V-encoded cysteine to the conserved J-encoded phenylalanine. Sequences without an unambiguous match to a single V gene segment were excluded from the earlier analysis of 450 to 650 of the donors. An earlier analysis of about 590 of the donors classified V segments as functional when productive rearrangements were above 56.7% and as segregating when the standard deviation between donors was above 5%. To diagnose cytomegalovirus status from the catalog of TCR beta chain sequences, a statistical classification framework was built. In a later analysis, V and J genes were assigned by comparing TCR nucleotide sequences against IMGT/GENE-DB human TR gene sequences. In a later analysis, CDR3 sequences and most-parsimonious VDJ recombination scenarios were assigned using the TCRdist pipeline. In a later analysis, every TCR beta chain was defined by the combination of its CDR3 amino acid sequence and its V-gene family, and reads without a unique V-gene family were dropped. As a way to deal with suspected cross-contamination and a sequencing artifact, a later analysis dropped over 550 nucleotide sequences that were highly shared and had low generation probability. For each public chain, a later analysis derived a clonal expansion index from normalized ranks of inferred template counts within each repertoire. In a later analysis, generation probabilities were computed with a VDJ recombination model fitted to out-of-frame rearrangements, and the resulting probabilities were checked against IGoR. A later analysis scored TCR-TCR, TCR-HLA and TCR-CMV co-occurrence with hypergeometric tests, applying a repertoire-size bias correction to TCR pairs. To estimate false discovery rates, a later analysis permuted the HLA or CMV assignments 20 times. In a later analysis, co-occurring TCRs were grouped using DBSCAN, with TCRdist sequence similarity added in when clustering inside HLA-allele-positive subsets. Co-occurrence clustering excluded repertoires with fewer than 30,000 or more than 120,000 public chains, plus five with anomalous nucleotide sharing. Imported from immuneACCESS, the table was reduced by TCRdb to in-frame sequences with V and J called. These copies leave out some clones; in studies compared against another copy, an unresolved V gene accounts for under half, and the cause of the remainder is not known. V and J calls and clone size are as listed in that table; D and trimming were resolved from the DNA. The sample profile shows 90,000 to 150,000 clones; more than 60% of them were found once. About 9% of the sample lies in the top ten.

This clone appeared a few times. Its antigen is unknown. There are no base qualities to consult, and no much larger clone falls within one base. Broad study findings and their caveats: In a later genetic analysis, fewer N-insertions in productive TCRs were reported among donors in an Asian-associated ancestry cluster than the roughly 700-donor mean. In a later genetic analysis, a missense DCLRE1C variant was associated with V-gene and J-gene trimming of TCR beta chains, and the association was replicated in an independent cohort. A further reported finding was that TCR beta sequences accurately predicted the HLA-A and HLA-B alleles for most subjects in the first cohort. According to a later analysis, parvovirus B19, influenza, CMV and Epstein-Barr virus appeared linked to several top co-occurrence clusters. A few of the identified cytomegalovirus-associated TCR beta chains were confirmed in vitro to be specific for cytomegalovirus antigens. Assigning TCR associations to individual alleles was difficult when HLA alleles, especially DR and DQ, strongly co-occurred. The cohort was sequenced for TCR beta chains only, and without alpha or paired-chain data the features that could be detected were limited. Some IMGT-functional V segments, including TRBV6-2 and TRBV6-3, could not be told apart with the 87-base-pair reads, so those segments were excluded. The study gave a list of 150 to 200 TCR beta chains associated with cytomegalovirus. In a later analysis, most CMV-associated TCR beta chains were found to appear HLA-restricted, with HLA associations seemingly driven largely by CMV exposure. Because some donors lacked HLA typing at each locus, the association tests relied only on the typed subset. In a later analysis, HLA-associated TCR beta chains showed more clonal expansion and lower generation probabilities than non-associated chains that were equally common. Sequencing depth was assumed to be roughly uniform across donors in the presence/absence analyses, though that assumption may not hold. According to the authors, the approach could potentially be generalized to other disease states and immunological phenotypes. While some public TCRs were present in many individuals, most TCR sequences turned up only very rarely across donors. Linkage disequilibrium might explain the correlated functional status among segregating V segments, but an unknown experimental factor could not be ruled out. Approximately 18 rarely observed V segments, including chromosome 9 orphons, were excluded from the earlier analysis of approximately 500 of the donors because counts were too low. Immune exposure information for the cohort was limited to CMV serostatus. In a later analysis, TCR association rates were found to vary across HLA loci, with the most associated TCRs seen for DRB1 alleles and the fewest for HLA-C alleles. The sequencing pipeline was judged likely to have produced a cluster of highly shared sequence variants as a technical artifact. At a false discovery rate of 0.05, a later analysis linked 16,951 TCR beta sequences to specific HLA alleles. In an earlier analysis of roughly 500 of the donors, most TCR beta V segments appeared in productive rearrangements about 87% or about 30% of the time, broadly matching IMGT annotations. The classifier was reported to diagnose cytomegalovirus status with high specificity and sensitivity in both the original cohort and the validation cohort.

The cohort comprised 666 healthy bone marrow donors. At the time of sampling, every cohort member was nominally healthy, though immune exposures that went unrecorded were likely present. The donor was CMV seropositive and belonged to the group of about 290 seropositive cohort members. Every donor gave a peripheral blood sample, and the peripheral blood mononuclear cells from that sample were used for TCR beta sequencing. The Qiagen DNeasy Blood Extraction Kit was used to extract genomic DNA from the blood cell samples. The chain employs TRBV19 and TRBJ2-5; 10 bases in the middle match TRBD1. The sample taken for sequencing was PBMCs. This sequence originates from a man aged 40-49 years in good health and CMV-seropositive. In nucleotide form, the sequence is TGTGCCAGTAGTATCCTTTCCGGGACAGGGGATGAGACCCAGTACTTC. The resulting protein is CASSILSGTGDETQYF.